This entry describes one T cell receptor beta chain. This entry belongs to a study of shared T cell receptors in the human thymus. Only in-frame clones appear in the TCRdb table, and some are missing; sequencing was by immunoSEQ multiplex PCR. This repertoire shows approximately 580,000 clones, about four fifths found once; its top ten account for roughly 0.013%. CDR1 and CDR2 from the germline V gene are LGHNT and FRNRAP. This CDR3 comprises 16 residues. The V gene end was trimmed by 1 base and the J gene end by 7 bases; junction bases not matched to a gene: 9. This same sample was also part of a study on human thymus T cells. From that report: The donor group consisted of healthy Finnish infants who were having corrective surgery for congenital heart defects. Resections that were taken during corrective heart surgery supplied the thymus tissue. Thymic and blood repertoires showed apparently biased V and J gene usage. In unrelated individuals, thymic repertoires overlapped highly, according to related research.

The sequence was collected from a boy under two years old with a congenital heart defect. The chain links TRBV12-5 to TRBJ1-2; 10 bases map to TRBD1. Sequenced sample: thymocytes. For the CDR3, the DNA is TGTGCTAGTGGTTTGGGTTCCGGGACAGGGGCCCCTGGCTACACCTTC. Translation gives CASGLGSGTGAPGYTF.